Listed here is a single TCR beta chain. This clone was counted only a few times. Its antigen is unknown. The record has no base qualities; no much larger clone is one base away. Other DNA sequences within the sample encode an identical CDR3. The entire amount of isolated RNA was reverse transcribed using the High Capacity cDNA Reverse Transcription Kit, so the sequenced TCRB transcripts were expressed ones. Naive, central memory and regulatory T cell samples underwent deep immunoSEQ sequencing, averaging about 3.5 million total reads per sample. After sorted cells were lysed in RLT buffer, RNA was extracted with DNase-treated RNeasy Micro or Mini kits, with the choice depending on cell number. To prevent cross-contamination, each cell subset was processed individually, whereas patient and healthy donor samples were processed jointly. The immunoSEQ multiplex PCR was used to amplify TCRB sequences from cDNA, yielding 87-bp fragments that span the CDR3 region. Amplicons were sequenced on the Illumina HiSeq platform. Turning to the authors' computational methods: PCR bias was corrected computationally using synthetic template baselines, and reads within Hamming distance 2 were collapsed, with unmergeable singletons discarded. By aligning reads against IMGT, V, D and J genes, CDR3 length, and insertions or deletions at six rearrangement sites were assigned. Clonotype counts were normalized to sorted cell number within each subset before computing true diversity and Gini coefficients with the tcR R package. The overlap coefficient, calculated on TCRB nucleotide sequences, was used to measure repertoire sharing. Out-of-frame TCRB sequences from naive cells were analyzed as a proxy for the pre-selection repertoire. Held by TCRdb, this immuneACCESS table contains in-frame sequences only and omits some clones. Under half of the omission traces to an unresolved V gene where checked; the cause of the rest is unknown. V, J and clone size were drawn from that table, and D and trimming were deduced from the DNA. Present in this sample are 640,000 or so clones, 13% of which were seen just once. Together, the top ten hold approximately 0.02% of the sample.

This entry comes from a study of beta chain features in type 1 diabetes (dated by TCRdb to 2017 to 2018). General notes on the study: Patients and healthy donors did not differ in mean age, gender distribution, total cell number or subset yield. A total of about 110 million sorted cells were examined across all samples, and the number of cells per subset was strongly correlated with RNA yield. The study compared the TCRB repertoires of sorted circulating CD4+ T cell subsets in recently diagnosed type 1 diabetes patients with those in matched healthy donors. Regulatory and stem cell-like memory subsets were obtained from only 8 patients and roughly 8 healthy donors, while naive and central memory subsets were obtained from all 30 or so donors. What the study reported, not specific to this receptor: Type 1 diabetes patients showed a moderate but significant shortening of TCRB CDR3 length in all four CD4+ subsets. Because the HLA sub-analyses included only small numbers of individuals, any influence of HLA type on TCRB rearrangement was left unresolved. Naive, central memory and regulatory TCRB repertoires appeared more similar among patients than among healthy donors. Shorter templates might be favored by PCR, yet because patient and control samples were amplified and corrected together, any such skew would affect both groups equally. Fewer insertions and more nucleotide deletions at VDJ recombination sites were observed in patients with type 1 diabetes, implying thymic rearrangement abnormalities. Because cDNA rather than genomic DNA was sequenced, highly expressing activated cells could have been over-represented, although no difference in activation and CD3 levels was found between groups.

Each donor gave one peripheral blood draw, averaging approximately 0.11 L, which was collected into heparinised tubes. Naive, central memory, regulatory and stem cell-like memory CD4+ T cells were sorted on a BD FACSAria II using a panel including CD45RO, CCR7, CD25, CD127, CD95 and CD27. Purity was above 98% for every sorted population. PBMCs were separated immediately by Lymphoprep density gradient centrifugation and were stained directly, without being cultured. So that batch effects would be minimized, each experiment stained and sorted samples in pairs, pairing one healthy donor with one patient. The junction shows trimming of 5 bases on V and 4 bases on J, and the gene matches do not reach 3 bases of it. CDR1 and CDR2 (SEHNR, FQNEAQ) derive from the germline V gene (reference sequence). From its cysteine to its phenylalanine, the CDR3 spans 15 amino acids. Of the read, only the CDR3 DNA is kept; its 45 bases are in frame from base 1.

In this chain, TRBV7-9 is recombined with TRBJ1-4; TRBD1 lines up with 11 middle nucleotides. The TCR comes from a young man with type 1 diabetes. Sequences were obtained from naive CD4+ T cells from blood. What this sample's cell subset or site label stands for: true naive CD4+ T cells. For the CDR3, the sequence is CASSLGTGGNEKLFF. The DNA sequence is given as TGTGCCAGCAGCCTCGGGACAGGGGGTAATGAAAAACTGTTTTTT.